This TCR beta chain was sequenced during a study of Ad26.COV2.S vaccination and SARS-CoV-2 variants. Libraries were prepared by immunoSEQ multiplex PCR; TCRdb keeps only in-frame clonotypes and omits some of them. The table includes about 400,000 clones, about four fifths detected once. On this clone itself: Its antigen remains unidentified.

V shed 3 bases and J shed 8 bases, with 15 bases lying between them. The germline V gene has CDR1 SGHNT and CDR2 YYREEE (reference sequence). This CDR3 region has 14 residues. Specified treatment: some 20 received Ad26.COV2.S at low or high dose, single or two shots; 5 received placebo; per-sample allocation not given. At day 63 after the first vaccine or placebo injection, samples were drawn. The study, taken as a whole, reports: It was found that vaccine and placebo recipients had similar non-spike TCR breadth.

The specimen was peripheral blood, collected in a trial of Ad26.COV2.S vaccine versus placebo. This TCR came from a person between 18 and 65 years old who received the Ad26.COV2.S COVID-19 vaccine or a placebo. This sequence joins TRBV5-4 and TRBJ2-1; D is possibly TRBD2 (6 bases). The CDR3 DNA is TGTGCCAGCAGCTCGCCGGAGGGGTTTTATGAGCAGTTCTTC. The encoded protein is CASSSPEGFYEQFF.